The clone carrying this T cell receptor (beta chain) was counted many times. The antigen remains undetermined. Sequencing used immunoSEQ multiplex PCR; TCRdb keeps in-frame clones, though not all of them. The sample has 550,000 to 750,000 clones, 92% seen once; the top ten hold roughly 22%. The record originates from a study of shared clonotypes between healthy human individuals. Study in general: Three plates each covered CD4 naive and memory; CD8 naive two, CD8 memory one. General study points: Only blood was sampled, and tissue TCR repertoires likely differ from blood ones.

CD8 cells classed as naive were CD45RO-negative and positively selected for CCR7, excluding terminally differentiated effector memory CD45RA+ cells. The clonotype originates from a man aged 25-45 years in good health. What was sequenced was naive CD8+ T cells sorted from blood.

CDR3 DNA: TGTGCCTTGGCAGGGGAACATGACAATCAGCCCCAGCATTTT. This translates into CALAGEHDNQPQHF. The rearrangement uses TRBV6-1 and TRBJ1-5; D may be TRBD1 (6 bases). Germline V gene sequence: CDR1 MNHNS, CDR2 SASEGT. The CDR3 is 14 amino acids. The ends were cut back, 11 bases at V and 3 bases at J, with 17 bases in the middle.